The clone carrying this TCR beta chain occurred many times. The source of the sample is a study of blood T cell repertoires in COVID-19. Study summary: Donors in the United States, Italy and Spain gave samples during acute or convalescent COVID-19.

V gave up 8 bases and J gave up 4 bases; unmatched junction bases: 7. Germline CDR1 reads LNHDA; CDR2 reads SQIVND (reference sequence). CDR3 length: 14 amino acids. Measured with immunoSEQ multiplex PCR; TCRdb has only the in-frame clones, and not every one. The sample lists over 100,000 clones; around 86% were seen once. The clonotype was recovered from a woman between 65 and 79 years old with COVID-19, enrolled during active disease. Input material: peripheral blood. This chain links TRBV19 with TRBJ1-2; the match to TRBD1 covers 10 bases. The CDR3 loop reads CASGTGANLYGYTF. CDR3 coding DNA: TGTGCCAGTGGGACAGGGGCTAACCTCTATGGCTACACCTTC.